This T cell receptor beta chain appears in the sequencing data of a study of OX40 agonist ivuxolimab in advanced cancers. Study-wide findings and caveats: Several nonresponders also turned out to have low normalized T-cell clonal expansion.

As to this clone: Its antigen is still unknown.

Germline loops: CDR1 MDHEN, CDR2 SYDVKM. This CDR3 is 13 amino acids long. The V end was cut by 8 bases, the J end by 3 bases, with 11 bases between. Repertoires were generated with immunoSEQ multiplex PCR, while TCRdb's copy carries only in-frame clones and drops some. The table lists about 48,000 clones, around 91% of them singletons. The chain combines TRBV28 with TRBJ1-5; possibly TRBD1 for D (5 bases). This clonotype was sampled from an adult with an advanced solid tumor such as melanoma, head and neck, liver or kidney cancer. The starting material was CD4+ or CD8+ T cells sorted from blood, obtained in a trial of the OX40 agonist ivuxolimab. CDR3 region: CASEGAVNQPQHF. CDR3 nucleotide sequence: TGTGCCAGCGAAGGGGCAGTCAATCAGCCCCAGCATTTT.